The 5 T cell receptor beta chains below come from one sample, sequenced in a study of T-cell memory formation after mild COVID-19. TCRdb passed the 5' RACE reads through MiXCR, listing each CDR3 protein once. The profile shows 35,000 to 45,000 distinct CDR3 sequences, less than 7.5% of them singletons. Sequencing was performed on PBMCs or a T cell subset sorted from them (not recorded which). The receptors stem from a man between 18 and 35 years old who had mild COVID-19 (a few samples of this study predate the infection). Cell type and time point are not known.

This clonotype was seen only a few times. The chain combines TRBV10-3 with TRBJ2-2, with 8 bases aligning to TRBD1. CDR3 length: 14 residues. Germline loops: CDR1 ENHRY, CDR2 SYGVKD. Germline trimming cut 8 bases from V and 4 bases from J; bases unmatched to any gene: 6. The CDR3 DNA follows: TGTGCCATCTCCGGACAGGGTAGCACCGGGGAGCTGTTTTTT. Protein: CAISGQGSTGELFF.

This clonotype occurred a few times. V is TRBV7-9 and J is TRBJ2-1; the D gene is possibly TRBD1 (6 bases). The ends were cut back, 3 bases at V and 9 bases at J, with 18 bases in the middle. This CDR3 has 15 amino acids. Germline values: CDR1 SEHNR, CDR2 FQNEAQ (reference sequence). CDR3 sequence reads: CASSFDRRSLGEQFF. Here the CDR3 DNA reads TGTGCCAGCAGCTTTGACAGGCGAAGTTTGGGTGAGCAGTTCTTC.

This clonotype was seen a handful of times. This chain joins TRBV7-2 and TRBJ2-2; 9 bases map to TRBD2. The trim removed 5 bases at V and 1 base at J, leaving 2 bases unmatched. The CDR3 spans 15 residues. CDR1 and CDR2 from the germline V gene are SGHTA and FQGNSA. CDR3 DNA: TGTGCCAGCAGCCAACTAGCGGGGAACACCGGGGAGCTGTTTTTT. The encoded protein is CASSQLAGNTGELFF.

The rearrangement joins TRBV12-5 to TRBJ2-5; TRBD2 aligns across 14 bases. This CDR3 is built from 16 residues. Germline CDR1 LGHNT, CDR2 FRNRAP. Germline trimming cut 4 bases from V and 4 bases from J; bases unmatched to any gene: 5. In DNA form, the CDR3 reads TGTGCTAGTGGTTCTTCAGGACTAGCGGGGGGAGAGACCCAGTACTTC. This codes for CASGSSGLAGGETQYF. The whole variable domain, filled in from reference TRBV12-5 and TRBJ2-5, reads DARVTQTPRHKVTEMGQEVTMRCQPILGHNTVFWYRQTMMQGLELLAYFRNRAPLDDSGMPKDRFSAEMPDATLATLKIQPSEPRDSAVYFCASGSSGLAGGETQYFGPGTRLLVL.

The gene calls are TRBV7-2 and TRBJ1-2; D ambiguous. The CDR3 totals 14 residues. V was trimmed by 1 base and J by 2 bases, leaving 8 bases between them. Germline V gives CDR1 SGHTA, CDR2 FQGNSA. CDR3 sequence (DNA): TGTGCCAGCAGCTTAGTTAGTCGGAACTATGGCTACACCTTC. It yields the protein CASSLVSRNYGYTF.